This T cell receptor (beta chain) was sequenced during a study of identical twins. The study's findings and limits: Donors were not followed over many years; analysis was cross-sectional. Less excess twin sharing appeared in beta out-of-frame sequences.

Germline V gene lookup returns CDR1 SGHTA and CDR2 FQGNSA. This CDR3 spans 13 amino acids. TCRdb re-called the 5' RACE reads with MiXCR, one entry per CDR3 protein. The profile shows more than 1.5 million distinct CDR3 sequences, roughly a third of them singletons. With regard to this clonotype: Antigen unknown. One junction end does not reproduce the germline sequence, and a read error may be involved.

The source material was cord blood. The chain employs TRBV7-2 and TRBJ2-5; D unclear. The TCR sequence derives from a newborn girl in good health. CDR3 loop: CAGSLASQETQYF. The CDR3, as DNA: TGTGCCGGCAGCTTAGCATCCCAAGAGACCCAGTACTTC. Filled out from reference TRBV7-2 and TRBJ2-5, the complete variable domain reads GAGVSQSPSNKVTEKGKDVELRCDPISGHTALYWYRQSLGQGLEFLIYFQGNSAPDKSGLPSDRFSAERTGGSVSTLTIQRTQQEDSAVYLCAGSLASQETQYFGPGTRLLVL.